This TCR beta chain comes out of a study of T cells in Graves' hyperthyroidism and ophthalmopathy. Across the study: The authors collected peripheral blood at initial diagnosis, before any treatment. Study findings and constraints: Model output signaled ophthalmopathy a median approximately 6.2 months ahead of onset. Blood held most thyroid clonotypes expanded above 0.001 frequency.

This clonotype was picked up a small number of times. Antigen unknown. The investigators amplified TCR beta CDR3 regions from RNA transcripts. HTBI primers drove first-round RT-PCR of the TCR CDR3. Each CDR3 protein gets one entry after TCRdb re-called the multiplex PCR reads with MiXCR. Here the sample spans about 610,000 distinct CDR3 sequences, 14% to 15% being singletons. Trimming at V came to 5 bases and at J to 1 base, leaving 7 bases not matched to a gene. Per germline, CDR1 SGHAT and CDR2 FQNNGV. The CDR3 length is 16 residues. Duration under 3 months, a NOSPECS grade of at least 4, and a Clinical Activity Score of at least 3 characterized the ophthalmopathy patients.

V gene TRBV11-2 combines with J gene TRBJ2-2, with 7 bases aligning to TRBD2. The sequenced sample consisted of blood. This TCR derives from a woman aged 40 to 50 with Graves' ophthalmopathy. Here the CDR3 DNA reads TGTGCCAGCAGCCGGGAGGAGGTAATGAACACCGGGGAGCTGTTTTTT. Translating it yields CASSREEVMNTGELFF. The full variable domain, completed using reference TRBV11-2 and TRBJ2-2, is EAGVAQSPRYKIIEKRQSVAFWCNPISGHATLYWYQQILGQGPKLLIQFQNNGVVDDSQLPKDRFSAERLKGVDSTLKIQPAKLEDSAVYLCASSREEVMNTGELFFGEGSRLTVL.